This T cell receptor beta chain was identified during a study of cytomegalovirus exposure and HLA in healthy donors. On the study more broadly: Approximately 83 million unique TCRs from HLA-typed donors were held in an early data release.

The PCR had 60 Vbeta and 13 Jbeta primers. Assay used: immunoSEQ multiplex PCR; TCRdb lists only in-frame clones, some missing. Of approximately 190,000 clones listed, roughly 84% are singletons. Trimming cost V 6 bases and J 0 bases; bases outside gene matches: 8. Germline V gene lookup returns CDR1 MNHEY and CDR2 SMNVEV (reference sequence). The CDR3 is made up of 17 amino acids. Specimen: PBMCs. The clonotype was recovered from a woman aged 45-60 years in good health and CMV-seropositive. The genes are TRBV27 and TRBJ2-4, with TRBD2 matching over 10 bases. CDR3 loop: CASSRPQRGGAKNIQYF. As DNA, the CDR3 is TGTGCCAGCAGCCGTCCCCAGCGGGGGGGAGCCAAAAACATTCAGTACTTC.